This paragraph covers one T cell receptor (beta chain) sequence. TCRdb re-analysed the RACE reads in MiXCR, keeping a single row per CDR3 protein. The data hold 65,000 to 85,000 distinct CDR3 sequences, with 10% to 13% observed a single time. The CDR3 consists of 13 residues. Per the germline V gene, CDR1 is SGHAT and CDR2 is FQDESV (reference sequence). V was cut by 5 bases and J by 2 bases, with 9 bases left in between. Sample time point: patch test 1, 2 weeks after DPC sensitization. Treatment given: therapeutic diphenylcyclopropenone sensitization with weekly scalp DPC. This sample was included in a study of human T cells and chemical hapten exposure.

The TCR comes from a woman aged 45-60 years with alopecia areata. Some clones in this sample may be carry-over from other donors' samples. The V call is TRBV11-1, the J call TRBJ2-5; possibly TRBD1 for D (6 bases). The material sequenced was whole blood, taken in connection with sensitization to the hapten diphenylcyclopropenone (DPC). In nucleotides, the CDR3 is TGTGCCAGCAGCCCAGGACAGCAAGAGACCCAGTACTTC. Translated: CASSPGQQETQYF.